The T cell receptor beta chain described here comes from a study of T cells in Graves' hyperthyroidism and ophthalmopathy. The overall study: Peripheral blood specimens were obtained at initial diagnosis, prior to any treatment.

Trimming removed 1 base at V and 5 bases at J, with 8 bases between. CDR3 length equals 14 residues. Germline loops: CDR1 SGHAT, CDR2 FQNNGV. Overall study findings and caveats: Clonotypes that were expanded in thyroid above 0.001 mostly appeared in blood too.

Amplification yielded TCR beta CDR3 regions, with RNA transcripts as the source. RT-PCR in the first round (using the HTBI primer set) targeted the TCR CDR3. MiXCR was run by TCRdb on the multiplex PCR reads, yielding one entry per CDR3 protein. Of about 520,000 distinct CDR3 sequences in the sample, approximately 24% were seen once. Ophthalmopathy patients had moderate-to-severe active disease, CAS ≥3, NOSPECS ≥4, and disease duration under 3 months. Using more than 8 ml of fresh peripheral blood, PBMCs were prepared. In its sample, this clonotype was seen a few times. Its antigen is still unknown. Sequences were obtained from blood. The receptor comes from a woman in her twenties or thirties with Graves' ophthalmopathy. This chain uses TRBV11-2 with TRBJ2-2; D unclear. The CDR3 spells CASSLVGGTGELFF. The CDR3 DNA reads TGTGCCAGCAGCTTAGTGGGTGGAACCGGGGAGCTGTTTTTT.